This TCR beta chain was captured by sequencing in a study of low-dose radiotherapy and immunotherapy resistance in tumors. Time point given: before trial treatment. Gene-specific TRAV and TRBV primers were used for first-strand cDNA, covering alpha and beta chains. TCRs were amplified for approximately 21 PCR cycles with a constant-region primer and V-primer adapter. TCRdb recomputed calls from the reads with MiXCR, one row per CDR3 protein. The profile shows over 70,000 distinct CDR3 sequences, less than 40% of them singletons. The germline V gene has CDR1 MNHEY and CDR2 SVGEGT. V lost 2 bases to trimming and J lost 6 bases; unmatched junction nucleotides: 4. CDR3 size: 14 residues.

This receptor was identified in a female donor with ovarian cancer. The gene calls are TRBV6-2 or TRBV6-3 and TRBJ1-5; 7 bases line up with TRBD1. The source was PBMCs, collected before treatment. CDR3 DNA sequence: TGTGCCAGCAGTTACGAGACAGGGAGTCAGCCCCAGCATTTT. As protein: CASSYETGSQPQHF.